Here is one T cell receptor (beta chain) with its context. As yet, its antigen is unknown. Assay: immunoSEQ multiplex PCR; the TCRdb copy retains only in-frame clones and omits some. The data contain around 140,000 clones, about nine tenths of them singletons. These data are taken from a study of T cell responses to AZD1222 COVID-19 vaccine. Germline-derived CDR1 and CDR2 are SGHTA and FQGNSA. This CDR3 is 15 amino acids long. Trimming removed 1 base from V and 1 base from J, with 10 bases in between. Regarding the study as a whole: Reportedly, nearly half the spike-specific TCRs target unmutated variant regions. Just a handful of AZD1222 recipients were seropositive at baseline.

This chain joins TRBV7-2 and TRBJ1-1, with D perhaps matching TRBD1 (6 bases). The receptor's source is an adult who received the AZD1222 COVID-19 vaccine. The sample consisted of peripheral blood, taken 28 days after the second AZD1222 dose. In DNA form, the CDR3 reads TGTGCCAGCAGCTTAGTAGGCAGGGGGAACACTGAAGCTTTCTTT. It yields the protein CASSLVGRGNTEAFF.